The 2 T cell receptor beta chains below all came from one sample that was sequenced in a study of blood T cell repertoires in COVID-19. The data were produced by immunoSEQ multiplex PCR, yet TCRdb's version contains in-frame clones alone and is incomplete. The sample gives approximately 110,000 clones, around 81% of which show up once; roughly 10% is in the top ten. Sequenced sample: peripheral blood. The receptors stem from a woman aged 70-85 years with acute or convalescent COVID-19.

The chain employs TRBV2 and TRBJ2-5; TRBD1 might be the D (5 bases). This CDR3 comprises 12 residues. CDR1 is SNHLY, CDR2 FYNNEI, per germline. V shed 8 bases and J shed 5 bases, with 12 bases lying between them. The CDR3 DNA sequence: TGTGCCAGCGGCCAGGGTGGGGAGACCCAGTACTTC. Translating gives CASGQGGETQYF. The whole variable domain, filled in from reference TRBV2 and TRBJ2-5, reads EPEVTQTPSHQVTQMGQEVILRCVPISNHLYFYWYRQILGQKVEFLVSFYNNEISEKSEIFDDQFSVERPDGSNFTLKIRSTKLEDSAMYFCASGQGGETQYFGPGTRLLVL.

The V gene is TRBV6-5, the J gene TRBJ2-7, with unresolved D. V was trimmed by 6 bases and J by 4 bases, leaving 13 bases between them. CDR3 length: 13 amino acids. CDR1 MNHEY and CDR2 SVGAGI come from the germline V gene. The CDR3 nucleotides are TGTGCCAGCAGACTCCCAAGTTCGTACGAGCAGTACTTC. Translating gives CASRLPSSYEQYF.